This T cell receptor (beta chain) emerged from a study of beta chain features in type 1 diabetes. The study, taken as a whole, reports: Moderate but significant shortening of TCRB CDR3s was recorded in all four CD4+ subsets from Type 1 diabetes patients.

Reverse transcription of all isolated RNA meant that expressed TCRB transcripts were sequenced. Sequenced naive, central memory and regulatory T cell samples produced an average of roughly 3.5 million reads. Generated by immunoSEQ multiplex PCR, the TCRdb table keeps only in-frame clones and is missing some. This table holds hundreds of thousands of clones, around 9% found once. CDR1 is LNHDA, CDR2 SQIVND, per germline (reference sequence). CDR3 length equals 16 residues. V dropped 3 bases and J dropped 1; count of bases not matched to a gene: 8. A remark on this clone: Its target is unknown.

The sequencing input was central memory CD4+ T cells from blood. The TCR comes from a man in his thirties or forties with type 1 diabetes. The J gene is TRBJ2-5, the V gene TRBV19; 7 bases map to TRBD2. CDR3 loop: CASSIIGGTTQETQYF. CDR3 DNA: TGTGCCAGTAGTATCATCGGGGGGACCACCCAAGAGACCCAGTACTTC.